The next 23 T cell receptor beta chains were all read from a single sample in a study of graft-versus-host responses after intestinal transplantation. The method was immunoSEQ multiplex PCR; TCRdb's version includes in-frame clones alone and lacks a portion of them. Of roughly 110,000 clones listed, approximately 93% are singletons. These receptors are not linked to any known antigen. The material sequenced was unstimulated CD8+ T cells sorted from spleen or lymph node cells, taken before transplant. Receptors were obtained from a human donor who was the organ donor for an intestinal transplant.

This sequence joins TRBV6-1 and TRBJ2-1; D is unclear. Germline CDR1 is MNHNS and CDR2 is SASEGT. V lost 0 bases and J lost 11, with 5 bases in between. This CDR3 is built from 11 residues. CDR3 amino acids: CASSEAGQQFF. CDR3 in DNA: TGTGCCAGCAGTGAAGCGGGTCAGCAGTTCTTC.

The chain recombines TRBV4-2 with TRBJ2-2; D not resolved. Trimming left V 0 bases short and J 7 bases short, with 6 bases between. CDR1 is LGHNA and CDR2 is YNFKEQ in the germline V gene. The CDR3 sequence is 13 residues long. The CDR3 spells CASSQEYHGELFF. The CDR3 DNA follows: TGTGCCAGCAGCCAAGAGTACCACGGGGAGCTGTTTTTT.

Here the CDR3 DNA reads TGTGCCAGCAGCGGCCAACGGGACAGGGGGGATGAAAAACTGTTTTTT. Protein product: CASSGQRDRGDEKLFF. J is TRBJ1-4 and V is TRBV7-9, with TRBD1 identical over 11 bases. V shed 5 bases, J shed 6 bases, and the junction held 8 bases outside the gene matches. The CDR3 is 16 amino acids. Germline CDR1 and CDR2: SEHNR and FQNEAQ (reference sequence).

The chain joins TRBV10-3 to TRBJ2-3; D is ambiguous. Trimming cost V 6 bases and J 4 bases, with 20 bases left between them. The CDR3 consists of 16 residues. The germline gives CDR1 ENHRY, CDR2 SYGVKD. The CDR3 DNA is TGTGCCATCAGGGGCGGCGGTAGCTCCGGCGCAGATACGCAGTATTTT. Encoded protein: CAIRGGGSSGADTQYF.

V gene TRBV4-3 combines with J gene TRBJ1-3; weak D call: TRBD1 (5 bases). V was pared by 4 bases and J by 4 bases, with 11 bases between. The CDR3 is made up of 14 amino acids. The germline gives CDR1 LGHNA, CDR2 YSLEER. CDR3 amino acids: CASSPEWGGNTIYF. The CDR3, as DNA: TGCGCCAGCAGCCCGGAGTGGGGGGGAAACACCATATATTTT.

This chain joins TRBV5-8 and TRBJ1-5, with D unclear. V was pared by 1 base and J by 8 bases, with 16 bases between. Germline V gene data show CDR1 as SGHTS and CDR2 as YDEGEE. The CDR3 length is 15 residues. The CDR3 DNA follows: TGTGCCAGCAGCTTGTTTTCTTCGGGAAGGAAGCCCCAGCATTTT. Translating gives CASSLFSSGRKPQHF.

This rearrangement joins TRBV28 to TRBJ2-2, with unresolved D. This CDR3 has 14 amino acids. V was pared by 5 bases and J by 7 bases, with 14 bases between. The germline gives CDR1 MDHEN, CDR2 SYDVKM. This CDR3 reads CASSPLGVGGELFF. CDR3 sequence (DNA): TGTGCCAGCAGTCCCTTGGGTGTTGGCGGGGAGCTGTTTTTT.

This chain uses TRBV5-6 with TRBJ2-1, with D unclear. Germline assignment: CDR1 SGHDT and CDR2 YYEEEE. Between the trimmed V and J ends, which lost 0 bases and 13 bases, there was a span of 8 bases. This CDR3 is 11 amino acids long. CDR3 amino acids: CASSLGAEQFF. Written as DNA, the CDR3 is TGTGCCAGCAGCTTGGGTGCGGAACAGTTCTTC.

The gene calls are TRBV7-6 and TRBJ2-3; 12 bases map to TRBD2. Germline V gives CDR1 SGHVS, CDR2 FNYEAQ. V lost 5 bases to trimming and J lost 3 bases; unmatched junction nucleotides: 6. The length of the CDR3 is 16 residues. In nucleotides, the CDR3 is TGTGCCAGCAGCGCTCGGACTAGCGGGACGACAGATACGCAGTATTTT. The encoded protein is CASSARTSGTTDTQYF.

DNA for the CDR3: TGTGCCAGCAGCAAAGCGGGGCGAGCTCGGGGCACAGATACGCAGTATTTT. It encodes CASSKAGRARGTDTQYF. The chain recombines TRBV21-1 with TRBJ2-3; whether TRBD1, the table's D call, matches the DNA was not checked. TRBV21-1 is a pseudogene locus. The CDR3 totals 17 residues.

This sequence joins TRBV30 and TRBJ2-7, with a possible D match to TRBD1 (6 bases). This CDR3 comprises 13 residues. Germline V gives CDR1 GTSNPN, CDR2 SVGIG (reference sequence). Trimming shortened V by 4 bases and J by 6 bases, and 16 bases separated the two germline ends. The CDR3 sequence: CAWNVVRGVEQYF. The CDR3 DNA reads as TGTGCCTGGAATGTCGTCAGGGGAGTCGAGCAGTACTTC.

V usage is TRBV27 and J usage is TRBJ2-7, with D perhaps matching TRBD1 (6 bases). V lost 2 bases, J lost 5 bases, and 16 bases lay in between. Per germline, CDR1 MNHEY and CDR2 SMNVEV (reference sequence). The CDR3 totals 15 residues. This CDR3 is CASSLDWGLRDEQYF. CDR3 coding DNA: TGTGCCAGCAGTTTAGACTGGGGGCTTCGGGACGAGCAGTACTTC.

The chain links TRBV29-1 to TRBJ2-1; D is possibly TRBD2 (5 bases). Trimming cost V 7 bases and J 4 bases, with 11 bases left between them. The CDR3 extends over 12 amino acids. CDR1 is SQVTM, CDR2 ANQGSEA, per germline. The CDR3 spells CSARAAYNEQFF. The CDR3 DNA is TGCAGCGCCCGAGCGGCTTACAATGAGCAGTTCTTC.

Points on this clone: It is unclear where the CDR3 begins or ends on the DNA, so no DNA is shown, and the CDR3 is as TCRdb lists it. J is TRBJ1-6 and V is TRBV21-1. TRBV21-1 is labeled a pseudogene. The CDR3 is 12 residues long, counting both termini. The CDR3 here is CASVGSGSPLHF.

This chain joins TRBV10-2 and TRBJ2-1; unclear D gene. CDR3 length: 13 residues. V lost 8 bases and J lost 8, with 16 bases in between. Germline lookup yields CDR1 WSHSY and CDR2 SAAADI. CDR3 nucleotides: TGCGCCAGCTCGGACCTAAATTGGGATGAGCAGTTCTTC. Encoded protein: CASSDLNWDEQFF.

The rearrangement links TRBV5-3 to TRBJ2-6, with D hard to call. TRBV5-3 is given ORF status, its function remaining uncertain. This CDR3 contains 16 residues. Trimming stripped 0 bases from V and 0 bases from J, with 7 bases between. CDR3: CARSLADNSGANVLTF. Written as DNA, the CDR3 is TGTGCCAGAAGCTTGGCGGATAACTCTGGGGCCAACGTCCTGACTTTC.

The CDR3 protein is CASSDRWGQRNYGYTF. The CDR3 nucleotides read TGTGCCAGCAGTGATCGATGGGGACAGCGGAACTATGGCTACACCTTC. The chain couples TRBV2 to TRBJ1-2; 7 bases fit TRBD1. Germline trimming cut 3 bases from V and 2 bases from J; bases unmatched to any gene: 9. This CDR3 contains 16 residues. The V gene's germline CDR1 is SNHLY and CDR2 FYNNEI.

The chain links TRBV27 to TRBJ1-2, with D perhaps TRBD1 (5 bases). The CDR3 length is 15 residues. The germline gives CDR1 MNHEY, CDR2 SMNVEV (reference sequence). Trimming stripped 2 bases from V and 4 bases from J, with 14 bases between. CDR3 protein: CASSLAPGGAYGYTF. In nucleotides, the CDR3 is TGTGCCAGCAGTTTAGCCCCTGGCGGGGCCTATGGCTACACCTTC.

V and J are TRBV27 and TRBJ2-7, with D unclear. CDR3 length equals 13 residues. The germline V gene encodes CDR1 MNHEY and CDR2 SMNVEV (reference sequence). The V end lost 1 base, the J end lost 4 bases, and 8 bases lay between the germline ends. The CDR3 spells CASSLLSTYEQYF. In DNA form, the CDR3 reads TGTGCCAGCAGTTTATTGTCAACTTACGAGCAGTACTTC.

The genes are TRBV29-1 and TRBJ1-2; maybe TRBD1 (5 bases). The germline V gene has CDR1 SQVTM and CDR2 ANQGSEA. CDR3 size: 14 residues. The V end lost 6 bases, the J end lost 1 base, and 15 bases lay between the germline ends. CDR3 sequence: CSVDRDGLNYGYTF. The CDR3 DNA reads as TGCAGCGTGGACCGGGACGGGCTTAACTATGGCTACACCTTC.

The chain links TRBV19 to TRBJ1-5; D is uncertain. Germline V gene sequence: CDR1 LNHDA, CDR2 SQIVND (reference sequence). The CDR3 covers 14 residues. The V end was cut by 7 bases, the J end by 4 bases, with 14 bases between. The CDR3 bases are TGTGCCAGTACCACCTTAGAGGGAAATCAGCCCCAGCATTTT. As protein: CASTTLEGNQPQHF. Full variable domain (outside the CDR3, taken from reference TRBV19 and TRBJ1-5): DGGITQSPKYLFRKEGQNVTLSCEQNLNHDAMYWYRQDPGQGLRLIYYSQIVNDFQKGDIAEGYSVSREKKESFPLTVTSAQKNPTAFYLCASTTLEGNQPQHFGDGTRLSIL.

The rearrangement joins TRBV19 to TRBJ2-5; TRBD1 or TRBD2 may be the D gene (6 bases each). The CDR3 is 17 residues long. V lost 5 bases and J 3 bases, leaving 22 bases between the germline ends. Germline V gene lookup returns CDR1 LNHDA and CDR2 SQIVND (reference sequence). CDR3 DNA sequence: TGTGCCAGTAGTCCCGGGGCCTCGGGGGCGGGTAAAGAGACCCAGTACTTC. It yields the protein CASSPGASGAGKETQYF.

The J gene is TRBJ2-6, the V gene TRBV2; D possibly uses TRBD1 or TRBD2 (5 bases each). CDR3 length equals 17 residues. Trimming shortened V by 0 bases and J by 1 base, and 10 bases separated the two germline ends. Germline loops: CDR1 SNHLY, CDR2 FYNNEI. The CDR3 nucleotides read TGTGCCAGCAGTGAAGCTAGGGGCGGGTCTGGGGCCAACGTCCTGACTTTC. It translates to CASSEARGGSGANVLTF.